Listed here are 2 T cell receptor beta chains from one sample, sequenced in a study of blood T cells in healthy people across ages (dated by TCRdb to the mid-2010s). Library method: 5' RACE. TCRdb records Illumina HiSeq 2500 as the sequencer. A second roughly 7 to 12 cycle PCR used a sample-barcoded 5' primer and a J-beta primer mix. The public reads were run again by TCRdb, first through fastp at Q25 and then through MiXCR, and only productive beta chains were kept. One record per CDR3 amino acid sequence lists the most common genes and DNA. The sample profile shows about 580,000 distinct CDR3 sequences; roughly 43% of them were found once. The top ten clonotypes cover around 23% of the sample. The sequencing input was blood. Source of these receptors: a man of 80 years or more in good health.

The chain combines TRBV20-1 with TRBJ2-5; D perhaps matches TRBD2 (5 bases). Germline-derived CDR1 and CDR2 are DFQATT and SNEGSKA (reference sequence). Deletions cut 6 bases from V and 5 bases from J, with 13 bases between. This CDR3 is built from 12 residues. CDR3 residues: CSAEEVAETQYF. The CDR3 coding sequence is TGCAGTGCGGAGGAGGTGGCCGAGACCCAGTACTTC.

This chain connects TRBV7-7 to TRBJ2-7; 7 bases map to TRBD1. The CDR3 has 14 amino acids. Germline lookup yields CDR1 SSHAT and CDR2 FNYEAQ (reference sequence). The CDR3 nucleotides read TGTGCTAGGACACCGACAGGGCCCAACTACGAGCAGTACTTC. It specifies CARTPTGPNYEQYF. Supplemented by reference TRBV7-7 and TRBJ2-7, the full variable domain reads GAGVSQSPRYKVTKRGQDVTLRCDPISSHATLYWYQQALGQGPEFLTYFNYEAQPDKSGLPSDRFSAERPEGSISTLTIQRTEQRDSAMYRCARTPTGPNYEQYFGPGTRLTVT.